This T cell receptor (beta chain) was captured by sequencing in a study of T cell repertoires in cytomegalovirus infection. There are a few counts of this clonotype. The target antigen is unknown. TCRdb re-analysed the reads in MiXCR, keeping a single row per CDR3 protein. Here the sample spans about 47,000 distinct CDR3 sequences, about 19% being singletons. The receptor was isolated from a human donor in good health (CMV status not recorded). Some clones in this sample may be carry-over from other donors' samples. The specimen comprised CD8+ T cells from cultured PBMCs, sampled from culture after CMV antigen stimulation.

The chain's CDR3 is CASSRGGGDEQYF. CDR3 in DNA: TGTGCCAGCAGCCGGGGGGGAGGGGACGAGCAGTACTTC. This chain links TRBV3-1 with TRBJ2-7; TRBD2 aligns across 7 bases. The CDR3 contains 13 residues. After removal of 4 bases from V and 5 bases from J, the junction contained 5 bases not matched to a gene. Germline V gene sequence: CDR1 LGHDT, CDR2 YNNKEL (reference sequence).